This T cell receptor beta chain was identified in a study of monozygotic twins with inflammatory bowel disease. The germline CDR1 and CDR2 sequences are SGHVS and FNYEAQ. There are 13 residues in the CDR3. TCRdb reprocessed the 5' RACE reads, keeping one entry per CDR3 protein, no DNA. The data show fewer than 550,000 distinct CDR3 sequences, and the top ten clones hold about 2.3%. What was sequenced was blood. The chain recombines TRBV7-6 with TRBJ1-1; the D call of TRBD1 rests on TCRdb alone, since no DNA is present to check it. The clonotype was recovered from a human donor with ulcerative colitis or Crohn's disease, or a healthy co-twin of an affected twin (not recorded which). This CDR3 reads CASSPGTVTEAFF.